This T cell receptor (beta chain) was obtained from a study of human versus mouse CDR3 diversity and MHC coevolution. Study-wide context: immunoSEQ was reported to reach one in 200,000 T cells sensitivity. Between roughly 0.6 x 10^7 and 1.8 x 10^7 valid reads came from each sample.

Germline loops: CDR1 MNHNS, CDR2 SASEGT. This CDR3 region has 15 residues. J lost 1 base, V lost 0 bases, and 0 bases had no gene match. Only in-frame clones appear in the TCRdb table, and some are missing; sequencing was by immunoSEQ multiplex PCR. The sample lists about 60,000 clones; around 94% were seen once. Naive CD4 T cells were sorted as CD45RO-negative, CD62L-positive. Whole-study findings and limits: Human CDR3s averaged more deletions and insertions than mouse CDR3s.

As for this clone: Its matching antigen is unknown.

Sequencing was performed on naive CD4+ T cells from blood. Subset described: CD45RO-negative CD62L-positive naive CD4 T cells. V usage is TRBV6-1 and J usage is TRBJ2-4, with TRBD2 identical over 7 bases. The source is a person between 55 and 70 years old in good health. The DNA of the CDR3 is TGTGCCAGCAGTGAAGCGGGGGGGGCCAAAAACATTCAGTACTTC. Amino acid sequence: CASSEAGGAKNIQYF.